These 25 T cell receptor beta chains were sequenced from one sample in a study of response to subunit inactivated influenza vaccine. TCRdb processed the RT-PCR reads anew with MiXCR; each CDR3 protein has one entry. Here the sample spans approximately 520,000 distinct CDR3 sequences, 25% being singletons. Here the sequenced sample was CD4+ T cells sorted from PBMCs, taken roughly 5 days after vaccination. These receptors all stem from a man aged 50 to 60 who received an inactivated influenza vaccine.

This clonotype was seen a handful of times. This rearrangement joins TRBV29-1 to TRBJ2-7; the D gene is possibly TRBD1 (5 bases). This CDR3 spans 12 amino acids. V was shortened by 4 bases and J by 5 bases, with 12 bases between the two germline ends. The germline CDR1 and CDR2 sequences are SQVTM and ANQGSEA. The CDR3 nucleotides read TGCAGCGTTGGGGTGGCAGGGAACGAGCAGTACTTC. This encodes CSVGVAGNEQYF.

The DNA of the CDR3 is TGTGCCATCAGTGACGGTCCGGGACTAGCGGGATTCACAGATACGCAGTATTTT. It encodes CAISDGPGLAGFTDTQYF. This chain links TRBV10-3 with TRBJ2-3, with 13 bases fitting TRBD2. Germline V CDR1 and CDR2: ENHRY, SYGVKD. The ends lost 3 bases at V and 2 bases at J; junction bases unmatched: 8. This CDR3 has 18 residues.

The CDR3 sequence: CASSLTSGSLYEQFF. The CDR3 DNA sequence: TGTGCCAGCAGTCTGACTAGCGGGAGTTTATATGAGCAGTTCTTC. V usage is TRBV28 and J usage is TRBJ2-1; 12 bases line up with TRBD2. The CDR3 is 15 residues long. Germline trimming cut 5 bases from V and 8 bases from J; bases unmatched to any gene: 7. The germline gives CDR1 MDHEN, CDR2 SYDVKM. The full variable domain, rest sourced from reference TRBV28 and TRBJ2-1, is DVKVTQSSRYLVKRTGEKVFLECVQDMDHENMFWYRQDPGLGLRLIYFSYDVKMKEKGDIPEGYSVSREKKERFSLILESASTNQTSMYLCASSLTSGSLYEQFFGPGTRLTVL.

This clonotype showed up just once. The chain couples TRBV20-1 to TRBJ2-1; no reliable D call. V was pared by 5 bases and J by 6 bases, with 14 bases between. The CDR3 is 13 residues long. CDR1 is DFQATT and CDR2 is SNEGSKA in the germline V gene (reference sequence). The CDR3 DNA reads as TGCAGTGCTGGACCCGGTGCAGCCAATGAGCAGTTCTTC. Protein sequence: CSAGPGAANEQFF.

The rearrangement uses TRBV6-2 or TRBV6-3 and TRBJ1-1; D may be TRBD1 (6 bases). V shed 4 bases and J shed 11 bases, with 11 bases lying between them. The CDR3 has 11 residues. From germline, CDR1 is MNHEY and CDR2 SVGEGT. This CDR3 is CASSSLGGAFF. The CDR3 coding sequence is TGTGCCAGCAGTTCGTTAGGGGGGGCTTTCTTT.

V is TRBV18 and J is TRBJ2-7; TRBD1 or TRBD2 may be the D gene (5 bases each). Germline CDR1 KGHSH, CDR2 LQKENI. V dropped 2 bases and J dropped 5 bases, with 10 bases sitting between them. CDR3 length: 13 amino acids. The CDR3 DNA reads TGTGCCAGCTCACCAGGGGGAAGTGACGAGCAGTACTTC. It specifies CASSPGGSDEQYF. Full variable domain (rest looked up from reference TRBV18 and TRBJ2-7): NAGVMQNPRHLVRRRGQEARLRCSPMKGHSHVYWYRQLPEEGLKFMVYLQKENIIDESGMPKERFSAEFPKEGPSILRIQQVVRGDSAAYFCASSPGGSDEQYFGPGTRLTVT.

This clonotype was detected only a few times. The chain employs TRBV5-1 and TRBJ2-7, with D perhaps matching TRBD1 or TRBD2 (6 bases each). CDR3 size: 14 residues. Trimming took 3 bases from V and 2 from J, leaving 12 bases between them. Germline V gives CDR1 SGHRS, CDR2 YFSETQ. The CDR3 here is CASSWGAGAYEQYF. The CDR3, as DNA: TGCGCCAGCAGCTGGGGGGCAGGGGCCTACGAGCAGTACTTC.

The rearrangement links TRBV7-9 to TRBJ2-7, with 8 bases that match TRBD1. V lost 5 bases to trimming and J lost 4 bases; unmatched junction nucleotides: 4. Germline V gives CDR1 SEHNR, CDR2 FQNEAQ (reference sequence). The CDR3 is 13 residues long. The CDR3 nucleotides read TGTGCCAGCAGCCAGGGACAGGTTTACGAGCAGTACTTC. This sequence encodes CASSQGQVYEQYF.

The J gene is TRBJ2-2, the V gene TRBV4-2; no firm D call. The CDR3 contains 16 residues. Trimming shortened V by 0 bases and J by 2 bases, and 10 bases separated the two germline ends. Germline V gene lookup returns CDR1 LGHNA and CDR2 YNFKEQ. CDR3 bases: TGTGCCAGCAGCCAAGAGTTCGGCAGAAACACCGGGGAGCTGTTTTTT. Translation: CASSQEFGRNTGELFF.

This clonotype was recorded a few times. This rearrangement joins TRBV10-3 to TRBJ1-5; D ambiguous. Trimming took off 2 bases at V and 2 bases at J, with 10 bases between the two ends. The germline CDR1 and CDR2 sequences are ENHRY and SYGVKD. The CDR3 runs to 15 residues. The CDR3 DNA sequence: TGTGCCATCAGTGAGGGTGGGGTGGGCAATCAGCCCCAGCATTTT. Its protein is CAISEGGVGNQPQHF.

This chain connects TRBV6-1 to TRBJ2-7, with TRBD1 identical over 9 bases. This CDR3 is 15 amino acids long. CDR1 and CDR2 from the germline V gene are MNHNS and SASEGT. The ends lost 3 bases at V and 5 bases at J; junction bases unmatched: 8. The CDR3 DNA follows: TGTGCCAGCAGTGATTTCCGGACAGGGGCCCACGAGCAGTACTTC. Residues: CASSDFRTGAHEQYF.

This chain links TRBV15 with TRBJ2-3; a possible D gene is TRBD2 (5 bases). The CDR3 is 13 residues long. The V end lost 5 bases, the J end lost 4 bases, and 10 bases lay between the germline ends. Germline CDR1 reads LNHNV; CDR2 reads YYDKDF (reference sequence). The DNA for the CDR3 is TGTGCCACCAGCTTGCGGGTCGCAGATACGCAGTATTTT. It specifies CATSLRVADTQYF.

About this clonotype itself: The conserved closing phenylalanine or tryptophan is absent in this CDR3, likely reflecting a read error. V usage is TRBV25-1 and J usage is TRBJ2-5, with TRBD2 as a possible D gene (6 bases). Germline assignment: CDR1 MGHDK and CDR2 SYGVNS. The CDR3 loop spans 13 amino acids. The V end lost 8 bases, the J end lost 3 bases, and 13 bases lay between the germline ends. CDR3 protein: CASLSTGEETQYV. The CDR3, as DNA: TGTGCCAGCCTTTCCACGGGGGAAGAGACCCAGTACGTC.

The rearrangement joins TRBV20-1 to TRBJ2-4, with 11 bases matching TRBD2. Losses at the gene ends were 3 bases for V and 6 bases for J; bases not matched to a gene: 10. Per germline, CDR1 DFQATT and CDR2 SNEGSKA (reference sequence). CDR3 length: 16 amino acids. The CDR3 DNA is TGCAGTGCTAGCTCTCGACAGGGACTAGCGGTAAACATTCAGTACTTC. Its translation: CSASSRQGLAVNIQYF.

This clonotype was seen only once. The CDR3: CSARASRGLNYGYTF. CDR3 bases: TGCAGTGCTAGAGCGTCCAGGGGGCTAAACTATGGCTACACCTTC. V and J are TRBV20-1 and TRBJ1-2; 8 bases match TRBD1. The V gene end was trimmed by 1 base and the J gene end by 2 bases; junction bases not matched to a gene: 6. Germline V gene lookup returns CDR1 DFQATT and CDR2 SNEGSKA (reference sequence). This CDR3 comprises 15 residues.

The chain joins TRBV20-1 to TRBJ2-1, with 14 nucleotides matching TRBD2. The germline gives CDR1 DFQATT, CDR2 SNEGSKA (reference sequence). Trimming cost V 5 bases and J 6 bases; bases outside gene matches: 3. This CDR3 is built from 14 residues. For the CDR3, the DNA is TGCAGTGCTGCAGGGACTAGCGGGGGCAATGAGCAGTTCTTC. Protein product: CSAAGTSGGNEQFF.

V and J are TRBV11-2 and TRBJ2-6, with TRBD2 matching 9 bases. The CDR3 spans 21 residues. Trimming removed 3 bases from V and 0 bases from J; junction bases left unmatched: 15. The V gene's germline CDR1 is SGHAT and CDR2 FQNNGV. CDR3 amino acids: CASSFSPSLSGGRSGANVLTF. CDR3 DNA sequence: TGTGCCAGCAGCTTCTCACCATCCCTTAGCGGGGGACGCTCTGGGGCCAACGTCCTGACTTTC.

This clonotype was seen more than once but under ten times. The CDR3 bases are TGTGCTAGTGGTTCACCTAGCGGGACCTTGTACGAGCAGTACTTC. It codes for CASGSPSGTLYEQYF. The chain links TRBV12-5 to TRBJ2-7, with TRBD2 matching 9 bases. CDR1 is LGHNT and CDR2 is FRNRAP in the germline V gene. The CDR3 contains 15 residues. The trim removed 4 bases at V and 4 bases at J, leaving 8 bases unmatched.

This clonotype has only a few counts. This chain links TRBV20-1 with TRBJ2-7; tentative D call: TRBD2 (5 bases). The CDR3 loop spans 14 amino acids. Between the trimmed V and J ends, which lost 2 bases and 4 bases, there was a span of 15 bases. Looked up from germline, CDR1 is DFQATT and CDR2 is SNEGSKA (reference sequence). CDR3 loop: CSARKLVAAYEQYF. The DNA for the CDR3 is TGCAGTGCTAGAAAACTAGTTGCAGCTTACGAGCAGTACTTC.

The V and J genes are TRBV2 and TRBJ1-1, with a weak D call TRBD1 (6 bases). V was cut by 5 bases and J by 1 base, with 14 bases left in between. Germline-derived CDR1 and CDR2 are SNHLY and FYNNEI. The CDR3 sequence is 15 residues long. This CDR3 is CASSRDRPPNTEAFF. For the CDR3, the DNA is TGTGCCAGCAGTCGAGACAGGCCTCCGAACACTGAAGCTTTCTTT.

Ten or more counts support this clonotype. V gene TRBV18 combines with J gene TRBJ1-5, with D perhaps TRBD1 (6 bases). Trimming removed 3 bases from V and 5 bases from J, with 8 bases in between. The CDR3 contains 13 residues. Germline assignment: CDR1 KGHSH and CDR2 LQKENI. CDR3 coding DNA: TGTGCCAGCTCACCGGACAGTTATCAGCCCCAGCATTTT. It encodes CASSPDSYQPQHF.

This clonotype has only a few counts. The chain couples TRBV20-1 to TRBJ2-3, with 11 bases lining up with TRBD2. Germline V gene data show CDR1 as DFQATT and CDR2 as SNEGSKA (reference sequence). V shed 4 bases, J shed 0 bases, and the junction held 6 bases outside the gene matches. CDR3 length: 16 residues. Written as DNA, the CDR3 is TGCAGTGCTATCGGTAGCGGGAGGGCGAGCACAGATACGCAGTATTTT. It specifies CSAIGSGRASTDTQYF.

This clonotype was counted only a few times. The V gene is TRBV7-8, the J gene TRBJ2-7; TRBD1 matches at 9 bases. CDR3 length equals 15 residues. V shed 5 bases and J 4 bases; nucleotides not matched to a gene: 9. Germline CDR1 and CDR2: SGHVS and FQNEAQ. The CDR3 loop reads CASSDPGQGIYEQYF. The DNA for the CDR3 is TGTGCCAGCAGCGACCCGGGACAGGGTATATACGAGCAGTACTTC.

This clonotype was seen a handful of times. J is TRBJ1-1 and V is TRBV2; D gene unclear. The CDR3 length is 13 residues. V lost 6 bases and J lost 6, with 14 bases in between. Germline V gene data show CDR1 as SNHLY and CDR2 as FYNNEI. The CDR3 protein is CASSLRATSEAFF. For the CDR3, the DNA is TGTGCCAGCAGCCTAAGGGCCACCTCTGAAGCTTTCTTT.

The chain has TRBV2 and TRBJ2-1; 10 positions match TRBD1. Germline values: CDR1 SNHLY, CDR2 FYNNEI. The CDR3 extends over 18 amino acids. The CDR3 region is CTCCKNPLLTGTGDEQFF. The CDR3 region has the DNA TGTACCTGCTGCAAAAACCCCTTACTAACGGGGACAGGGGATGAGCAGTTCTTC.